This section outlines one TCR beta chain sequence together with its context. The antigen remains unidentified. These data belong to a study of identical twins. The study, taken as a whole, reports: Twin-shared out-of-frame alpha sequences showed excess low generation probability.

TCRdb ran MiXCR on the 5' RACE reads and lists one entry per CDR3 protein. This table has hundreds of thousands of distinct CDR3 sequences, 15% to 20% appearing once. In addition, the sample was reused for a study of T cells expressing NK-cell markers. From that paper: The sequencing cohort of eight donors included seven HCMV-seropositive individuals and one seronegative individual. Clones of NKG2C+ T cells that had expanded were of unclear HCMV specificity.

The receptor was isolated from a woman aged 18 to 35 in good health. Material for sequencing was PBMCs.

DNA for the CDR3: TGCGCCAGCAGCCTGCAGACTTACAATGAGCAGTTCTTC. Protein sequence: CASSLQTYNEQFF. The rearrangement links TRBV5-1 to TRBJ2-1; D remains ambiguous. CDR3 length: 13 residues. CDR1 and CDR2 (germline): SGHRS, YFSETQ. V was trimmed by 4 bases and J by 4 bases, leaving 9 bases between them.